Here is one T cell receptor (beta chain) with its context. In the original analysis: Estimated nucleated cell counts came from reference gene primer amplification. This table comes from immunoSEQ multiplex PCR, and its TCRdb copy is limited to in-frame clones, with some not included. The V and J calls and clone size were taken over from that table, and D and trimming were inferred from the DNA. The sample lists nearly 50,000 clones, approximately 87% seen once, with 2% to 2.5% in the top ten. This sample was taken from a study of blood T cell repertoires in COVID-19. Background on the study: Specimens from acute and convalescent COVID-19 originated in the United States, Italy and Spain.

The sample taken for sequencing was peripheral blood. This clonotype was obtained from a woman older than 75 with COVID-19, enrolled during active disease.

This chain's CDR3 is CASSVGVTGGNEQYF. CDR3 coding DNA: TGTGCCAGCAGCGTAGGCGTTACAGGGGGCAACGAGCAGTACTTC. This chain links TRBV9 with TRBJ2-7, with 9 bases aligning to TRBD1. There are 15 residues in the CDR3. Germline assignment: CDR1 SGDLS and CDR2 YYNGEE. V lost 0 bases and J lost 5; bases outside the gene matches: 6. The full variable domain, completed using reference TRBV9 and TRBJ2-7, is DSGVTQTPKHLITATGQRVTLRCSPRSGDLSVYWYQQSLDQGLQFLIQYYNGEERAKGNILERFSAQQFPDLHSELNLSSLELGDSALYFCASSVGVTGGNEQYFGPGTRLTVT.